This TCR beta chain was identified during a study of read filtering for tumor transcriptome and immune sequencing. This library used roughly 400 ng RNA and molecular barcoded adaptors spanning alpha/delta and beta/gamma chains. MiXCR was run by TCRdb on the reads, yielding one entry per CDR3 protein. Here the sample spans some 46,000 distinct CDR3 sequences, 12% being singletons. This clonotype was seen ten or more times. Its antigen remains unknown. This CDR3 is 15 amino acids long. Germline V lookup: CDR1 LGHDT, CDR2 YNNKEL (reference sequence). V shed 3 bases and J shed 2 bases, with 13 bases lying between them. Study conclusions and caveats: Correlation between methods rose after single-read clonotypes were removed. Approximately 82% of IR-seq clonotypes had one read, totaling about 3.3% of reads; RNA-seq: approximately 75% and 45%. Sorted CD138-negative bone marrow cells were not purified T cells. RNA-seq captured clonotypes less deeply and reliably than IR-seq.

The clonotype was recovered from a donor at least 40 years old with multiple myeloma. Sequenced material: a population of CD138-negative cells sorted from bone marrow. The chain links TRBV3-1 to TRBJ2-5, with TRBD1 as a possible D gene (6 bases). The CDR3 DNA reads as TGTGCCAGCAGCCACAACGGACAGATACAAGAGACCCAGTACTTC. Its protein is CASSHNGQIQETQYF.